This T cell receptor beta chain came from a study of human T cells and chemical hapten exposure. The CDR3 is made up of 12 amino acids. Trimming stripped 7 bases from V and 4 bases from J, with 10 bases between. TCRdb fed the RACE reads into MiXCR, producing one record per CDR3 protein. The sample holds 280,000 or so distinct CDR3 sequences, 7.7% seen once. This clonotype occurred a few times. Regarding time point: pre-sensitization, week 0. Treatment in this sample: therapeutic diphenylcyclopropenone sensitization with weekly scalp DPC. The chain uses TRBV12-3 or TRBV12-4 and TRBJ2-5, with D perhaps TRBD1 (6 bases). The source material was whole blood, sampled in connection with sensitization to the hapten diphenylcyclopropenone (DPC). The source of this sequence is a man between 18 and 29 years old with alopecia areata. Some clones in this sample may be carry-over from other donors' samples. The CDR3 sequence is CASKEGGETQYF. The CDR3 DNA reads as TGTGCCAGCAAGGAAGGGGGAGAGACCCAGTACTTC.